The entry that follows covers one T cell receptor beta chain sequence. This clone appeared a single time. The specificity of this receptor is unknown. Qualities for individual bases were not recorded, and no much larger clone is one base off. Using the deep immunoSEQ assay, multiplex PCR amplified TCR CDR3 regions from genomic DNA. Extracted genomic DNA from each cell subset was spread evenly across all wells of several immunoSEQ 96-well plates, with each plate serving as a replicate. For sorted subsets, each replicate PCR was loaded with about 0.2 ug genomic DNA, equivalent to 25,000 to 35,000 T cell genomes. Purified libraries were quantified with a Qubit 3.0 fluorometer, sized on a Bioanalyzer 2100, and re-quantified with the KAPA Library Quantification kit. Each immunoSEQ 96-well plate was sequenced on its own single-read 150-cycle Illumina NextSeq 550 flow cell. The source study handled its data this way. The immunoSEQ output contained only junctional sequences without quality scores, so filtering could not match that applied to full-length reads. To assign V/J genes and CDR3, sequences were annotated against IMGT germline references using PyIR, a Python wrapper for IgBLAST v1.9. Any read was removed if the V/J assignment was weak (E-value above 1e-6), the CDR3 was missing, or the read contained stop codons, out-of-frame junctions, or ambiguous translated residues. V3J clonotypes were defined as sequences sharing an identical inferred V gene, J gene, and CDR3 amino acid sequence. The percentage overlap between two repertoires was calculated by dividing the number of shared unique clonotypes by the size of the smaller repertoire. Repertoire richness was assessed with RTK rarefaction, the Chao1 estimator, and Recon v2.1 estimates of unobserved clonotypes. For all TCRbeta clonotypes obtained by the gDNA method from a few donors, generation probabilities were computed with OLGA. TCRdb obtained this table from immuneACCESS and retained in-frame rearrangements with V and J assigned. These tables miss some clones; where compared with another copy, unresolved V genes account for less than half of the shortfall, and the remainder is unexplained. V and J calls and clone size are those listed in that table; D and trimming were worked out from the DNA. Counted in this sample were approximately 530,000 clones; 96% of them appeared once. The top ten constitute approximately 0.06% of the sample.

The donors were healthy, HIV-negative adults who had no recently reported acute infections or vaccinations. Every donor was a Caucasian adult living in Nashville, Tennessee, USA. CD4+ T cells were enriched by magnetic negative selection; naive cells were then positively selected on CD45RA, and the negative fraction formed the memory subset. Blood was collected by leukapheresis, and PBMCs were isolated by Ficoll-Histopaque density gradient centrifugation and then cryopreserved in liquid nitrogen vapor phase. Analytical flow cytometry was used to check the purity and quantity of each magnetically sorted T cell population. From each sorted fraction, genomic DNA was isolated and quantified by UV absorbance on a Nanodrop 2000c. This sample is drawn from a study of shared clonotypes between healthy human individuals (dated by TCRdb to 2020 to 2022). Turning to the overall study: A few men and a couple of women, aged 18 to 49 years, made up the cohort. For each donor, three plates each were used for CD4 naive and CD4 memory, two plates were used for CD8 naive, and one plate was used for CD8 memory. Blood TCR repertoires of a handful of healthy adults were deeply sequenced to estimate repertoire size and the extent of clonotype sharing between individuals. Libraries were prepared and TCR repertoires were sequenced by different laboratories using diverse techniques, in order to increase sequencing depth and limit assay-specific biases. Each donor's leukapheresis produced roughly between roughly 0.9 and 9 billion PBMCs. Broader findings and caveats from the paper: The small number of donors limited the genetic and exposure-history diversity represented. When several donors were compared, the shared fraction of clonotypes was roughly 5% for naive CD4, around 3.5% for naive CD8, 2% to 2.5% for memory CD4, and roughly 0.43% for memory CD8. Larger estimated clonotype richness was generally found for naive subsets than for memory subsets. Sampling was limited to blood, and TCR repertoires in tissue likely differ from TCR repertoires in blood. Pairwise subsampling led to the expectation that sequencing depth would affect the degree of clonotype sharing among donors. Incomplete sequencing was indicated by rarefaction of sorted-subset datasets, despite the large sequencing depth. Higher generation probabilities were observed for clonotypes shared by all four sorted-subset donors than for non-shared clonotypes.

From a lookup of the germline V gene (reference sequence), CDR1 and CDR2 are MNHEY and SMNVEV. The CDR3, from cysteine to phenylalanine, totals 13 residues. Only the CDR3 portion is preserved as DNA: 39 bases, with reading frame beginning at the first base. At the junction V is shortened by 5 bases and J by 2 bases, with 8 bases in between. Sequenced material: naive CD4+ T cells sorted from blood. What the cell subset or site label conveys for this sample: CD45RA+ positively selected. The sequence derives from a woman in her 30s in good health. This sequence uses TRBV27 and TRBJ2-3, with the D gene uncertain. The DNA sequence reads TGTGCCAGCAGTAAAAAAATCACAGATACGCAGTATTTT. It encodes CASSKKITDTQYF.